Below are 16 T cell receptor beta chains sequenced from a single sample in a study of T cell repertoires in cytomegalovirus infection. These receptors have no identified antigens. From the reads, TCRdb called clonotypes with MiXCR, one entry per CDR3 protein. The table has around 800,000 distinct CDR3 sequences, approximately 32% seen once. The sample here was cultured CD8+ T cells from PBMCs, taken from culture after CMV antigen stimulation. Receptor source: a human donor in good health (CMV status not recorded). Some clones in this sample may be carry-over from other donors' samples.

This clonotype occurred many times. The chain has TRBV7-2 and TRBJ2-2; D gene unclear. V was shortened by 5 bases and J by 8 bases, with 6 bases between the two germline ends. The CDR3 totals 11 residues. Germline CDR1 reads SGHTA; CDR2 reads FQGNSA. CDR3 nucleotide sequence: TGTGCCAGCAGCACCCCTGGGGAGCTGTTTTTT. This gives the protein CASSTPGELFF.

The V gene is TRBV7-6, the J gene TRBJ2-4; a weak D match, TRBD2 (5 bases). Trimming stripped 0 bases from V and 2 bases from J, with 11 bases between. The CDR3 spans 16 residues. The germline V gene has CDR1 SGHVS and CDR2 FNYEAQ. CDR3 in DNA: TGTGCCAGCAGCTTAGCTAGAGGACTGACCAAAAACATTCAGTACTTC. Its protein is CASSLARGLTKNIQYF. Complete variable domain (other parts from reference TRBV7-6 and TRBJ2-4): GAGVSQSPRYKVTKRGQDVALRCDPISGHVSLYWYRQALGQGPEFLTYFNYEAQQDKSGLPNDRFSAERPEGSISTLTIQRTEQRDSAMYRCASSLARGLTKNIQYFGAGTRLSVL.

Points on this clonotype: No conserved phenylalanine or tryptophan ends this CDR3, so it is likely a read error. The chain couples TRBV5-6 to TRBJ2-3, with D perhaps TRBD2 (6 bases). V was cut by 4 bases and J by 6 bases, with 12 bases left in between. The CDR3 loop spans 13 amino acids. CDR1 and CDR2 (germline): SGHDT, YYEEEE. The CDR3 spells CASSLTRFDTQYY. In DNA, the CDR3 is TGTGCCAGCAGCCTGACTAGATTTGATACGCAGTATTAT.

The chain couples TRBV9 to TRBJ2-2; D is unclear. Trimming took 0 bases from V and 6 from J, leaving 9 bases between them. Germline V gene lookup returns CDR1 SGDLS and CDR2 YYNGEE. CDR3 length: 14 amino acids. CDR3 sequence: CASSVGAGPGELFF. CDR3 coding DNA: TGTGCCAGCAGCGTAGGGGCCGGGCCCGGGGAGCTGTTTTTT. Based on the CDR3 plus reference TRBV9 and TRBJ2-2, the full variable domain is DSGVTQTPKHLITATGQRVTLRCSPRSGDLSVYWYQQSLDQGLQFLIQYYNGEERAKGNILERFSAQQFPDLHSELNLSSLELGDSALYFCASSVGAGPGELFFGEGSRLTVL.

This chain links TRBV5-5 with TRBJ2-5; 10 nucleotides agree with TRBD1. The CDR3 has 14 residues. In germline, CDR1 is SGHKS, CDR2 YYEKEE (reference sequence). V trimming: 3 bases; J trimming: 4 bases; junction bases outside the gene matches: 3. CDR3 sequence reads: CASSWGQGRETQYF. CDR3 coding DNA: TGTGCCAGCAGCTGGGGACAGGGGAGAGAGACCCAGTACTTC.

This clonotype was observed at least ten times. The gene calls are TRBV19 and TRBJ1-1; D is perhaps TRBD1 (6 bases). This CDR3 is 14 amino acids long. V was clipped by 3 bases and J by 0 bases, with 8 bases between them. CDR1 LNHDA and CDR2 SQIVND come from the germline V gene (reference sequence). The CDR3: CASSIQGMNTEAFF. CDR3 bases: TGTGCCAGTAGTATTCAGGGGATGAACACTGAAGCTTTCTTT.

A remark on this clonotype: This may come from a read error, since a much larger clone is one base off. The V and J genes are TRBV6-1 and TRBJ2-1; 16 positions match TRBD2. Germline V lookup: CDR1 MNHNS, CDR2 SASEGT. Unmatched junction bases numbered 9, after V lost 7 bases and J lost 0 bases. This CDR3 has 19 amino acids. The CDR3 nucleotides read TGTGCCAGCAATGAGTTGGGACTAGCGGGGGGGGGCTCCTACAATGAGCAGTTCTTC. This codes for CASNELGLAGGGSYNEQFF.

The chain recombines TRBV7-8 with TRBJ1-2, with a tentative D call TRBD1 (5 bases). This CDR3 region has 14 residues. V lost 1 base to trimming and J lost 8 bases, with 14 bases between them. Per germline, CDR1 SGHVS and CDR2 FQNEAQ. The CDR3 here is CASSLGGRAGGYTF. CDR3 DNA: TGTGCCAGCAGCTTAGGGGGCAGGGCCGGGGGCTACACCTTC.

Many counts were recorded for this clonotype. The gene calls are TRBV7-2 and TRBJ1-2; D unclear. Germline V gene lookup returns CDR1 SGHTA and CDR2 FQGNSA. V lost 4 bases, J lost 6 bases, and 15 bases lay in between. The CDR3 has 14 amino acids. This chain's CDR3 is CASSSRRSVDGYTF. CDR3 bases: TGTGCCAGCAGCTCCCGGAGATCGGTCGATGGCTACACCTTC.

This clonotype was seen repeatedly, ten times or more. V gene TRBV6-5 combines with J gene TRBJ2-3, with D possibly TRBD1 on 6 matching bases. The CDR3 extends over 16 amino acids. The germline CDR1 and CDR2 sequences are MNHEY and SVGAGI. Trimming left V 0 bases short and J 2 bases short, with 12 bases between. The CDR3 loop reads CASSYSSGAYTDTQYF. CDR3 coding DNA: TGTGCCAGCAGTTACTCATCAGGGGCCTACACAGATACGCAGTATTTT.

This clonotype has more than one count but fewer than ten. The genes are TRBV6-5 and TRBJ2-7; D possibly corresponds to TRBD1 (7 bases). From germline, CDR1 is MNHEY and CDR2 SVGAGI. Trimming removed 0 bases from V and 2 bases from J, with 23 bases in between. CDR3 length: 19 residues. This chain's CDR3 is CASSYSKMRRGGGAYEQYF. In nucleotides, the CDR3 is TGTGCCAGCAGTTACTCGAAGATGCGGAGAGGAGGGGGCGCCTACGAGCAGTACTTC.

This clonotype occurred a few times. The chain has TRBV28 and TRBJ2-5; 9 nucleotides align to TRBD1. This CDR3 contains 15 residues. The junction had 5 bases not matched to a gene; V was cut back by 3 bases and J by 3 bases. CDR1 and CDR2 from the germline V gene are MDHEN and SYDVKM. CDR3 bases: TGTGCCAGCAGTTTTTCGGACAGGGGAGAAGAGACCCAGTACTTC. Translating gives CASSFSDRGEETQYF.

Only a few counts were recorded for this clonotype. The V call is TRBV6-2 or TRBV6-3, the J call TRBJ2-1; the match to TRBD2 covers 14 bases. CDR3 length equals 14 residues. CDR1 MNHEY and CDR2 SVGEGT come from the germline V gene. V gave up 6 bases and J gave up 9 bases; unmatched junction bases: 4. Here the CDR3 reads CASSGTSGGLEQFF. The CDR3 bases are TGTGCCAGCAGCGGGACTAGCGGGGGTCTTGAGCAGTTCTTC.

This clonotype has a handful of counts. The V and J genes are TRBV25-1 and TRBJ1-1; D unclear. V was cut by 4 bases and J by 11 bases, with 14 bases left in between. Germline V gene sequence: CDR1 MGHDK, CDR2 SYGVNS. This CDR3 contains 12 residues. CDR3 sequence (DNA): TGTGCCAGCAGTGGAACCTCTTCTTGGGCTTTCTTT. Translated: CASSGTSSWAFF.

This clonotype was counted between two and nine times. V gene TRBV6-5 combines with J gene TRBJ2-5, with 7 bases matching TRBD1. CDR3 length equals 17 residues. After removal of 2 bases from V and 1 base from J, the junction contained 10 bases not matched to a gene. The germline gives CDR1 MNHEY, CDR2 SVGAGI. CDR3 DNA: TGTGCCAGCAGTTACACTGGCGGACAGGACCTCCAAGAGACCCAGTACTTC. As protein: CASSYTGGQDLQETQYF.

This clonotype has a handful of counts. This sequence joins TRBV28 and TRBJ2-1; D not certain. The germline V gene has CDR1 MDHEN and CDR2 SYDVKM. Trimming cost V 2 bases and J 2 bases, with 10 bases left between them. The CDR3 sequence is 15 residues long. In DNA form, the CDR3 reads TGTGCCAGCAGTTTAAGGTTTACGGCCTACAATGAGCAGTTCTTC. It specifies CASSLRFTAYNEQFF.